The source of this T cell receptor beta chain is a study of T-cell memory formation after mild COVID-19. Study-level background: There were largely donor-specific TCR clusters. Study findings and constraints: There was no confirmation that second-wave clones peaking on day 37 were SARS-CoV-2 specific. Contracting clones, day 15 to 85, had balanced CD4/CD8, and later expanders favored CD4+.

Remarks on this clonotype: Its antigen remains unidentified.

The germline gives CDR1 KGHSH, CDR2 LQKENI. The CDR3 consists of 15 residues. With V trimmed by 3 bases and J by 10 bases, 7 bases remained unmatched. From 5'RACE with constant-segment primers came TCR alpha and TCR beta cDNA libraries that carried sample barcodes and UMIs. TCRdb re-analysed the 5' RACE reads in MiXCR, keeping a single row per CDR3 protein. The sample has about 130,000 distinct CDR3 sequences; about 15% are singletons. This receptor was identified in an adult woman who had mild COVID-19 (a few samples of this study predate the infection). Cell type and time point are not known. Sequencing used PBMCs or a T cell subset sorted from them (not recorded which). The chain carries TRBV18 and TRBJ1-6, with 9 bases identical to TRBD1. The CDR3 sequence is CASSPWTGEGSPLHF. The CDR3 DNA is TGTGCCAGCTCACCCTGGACAGGGGAAGGATCACCCCTCCACTTT.